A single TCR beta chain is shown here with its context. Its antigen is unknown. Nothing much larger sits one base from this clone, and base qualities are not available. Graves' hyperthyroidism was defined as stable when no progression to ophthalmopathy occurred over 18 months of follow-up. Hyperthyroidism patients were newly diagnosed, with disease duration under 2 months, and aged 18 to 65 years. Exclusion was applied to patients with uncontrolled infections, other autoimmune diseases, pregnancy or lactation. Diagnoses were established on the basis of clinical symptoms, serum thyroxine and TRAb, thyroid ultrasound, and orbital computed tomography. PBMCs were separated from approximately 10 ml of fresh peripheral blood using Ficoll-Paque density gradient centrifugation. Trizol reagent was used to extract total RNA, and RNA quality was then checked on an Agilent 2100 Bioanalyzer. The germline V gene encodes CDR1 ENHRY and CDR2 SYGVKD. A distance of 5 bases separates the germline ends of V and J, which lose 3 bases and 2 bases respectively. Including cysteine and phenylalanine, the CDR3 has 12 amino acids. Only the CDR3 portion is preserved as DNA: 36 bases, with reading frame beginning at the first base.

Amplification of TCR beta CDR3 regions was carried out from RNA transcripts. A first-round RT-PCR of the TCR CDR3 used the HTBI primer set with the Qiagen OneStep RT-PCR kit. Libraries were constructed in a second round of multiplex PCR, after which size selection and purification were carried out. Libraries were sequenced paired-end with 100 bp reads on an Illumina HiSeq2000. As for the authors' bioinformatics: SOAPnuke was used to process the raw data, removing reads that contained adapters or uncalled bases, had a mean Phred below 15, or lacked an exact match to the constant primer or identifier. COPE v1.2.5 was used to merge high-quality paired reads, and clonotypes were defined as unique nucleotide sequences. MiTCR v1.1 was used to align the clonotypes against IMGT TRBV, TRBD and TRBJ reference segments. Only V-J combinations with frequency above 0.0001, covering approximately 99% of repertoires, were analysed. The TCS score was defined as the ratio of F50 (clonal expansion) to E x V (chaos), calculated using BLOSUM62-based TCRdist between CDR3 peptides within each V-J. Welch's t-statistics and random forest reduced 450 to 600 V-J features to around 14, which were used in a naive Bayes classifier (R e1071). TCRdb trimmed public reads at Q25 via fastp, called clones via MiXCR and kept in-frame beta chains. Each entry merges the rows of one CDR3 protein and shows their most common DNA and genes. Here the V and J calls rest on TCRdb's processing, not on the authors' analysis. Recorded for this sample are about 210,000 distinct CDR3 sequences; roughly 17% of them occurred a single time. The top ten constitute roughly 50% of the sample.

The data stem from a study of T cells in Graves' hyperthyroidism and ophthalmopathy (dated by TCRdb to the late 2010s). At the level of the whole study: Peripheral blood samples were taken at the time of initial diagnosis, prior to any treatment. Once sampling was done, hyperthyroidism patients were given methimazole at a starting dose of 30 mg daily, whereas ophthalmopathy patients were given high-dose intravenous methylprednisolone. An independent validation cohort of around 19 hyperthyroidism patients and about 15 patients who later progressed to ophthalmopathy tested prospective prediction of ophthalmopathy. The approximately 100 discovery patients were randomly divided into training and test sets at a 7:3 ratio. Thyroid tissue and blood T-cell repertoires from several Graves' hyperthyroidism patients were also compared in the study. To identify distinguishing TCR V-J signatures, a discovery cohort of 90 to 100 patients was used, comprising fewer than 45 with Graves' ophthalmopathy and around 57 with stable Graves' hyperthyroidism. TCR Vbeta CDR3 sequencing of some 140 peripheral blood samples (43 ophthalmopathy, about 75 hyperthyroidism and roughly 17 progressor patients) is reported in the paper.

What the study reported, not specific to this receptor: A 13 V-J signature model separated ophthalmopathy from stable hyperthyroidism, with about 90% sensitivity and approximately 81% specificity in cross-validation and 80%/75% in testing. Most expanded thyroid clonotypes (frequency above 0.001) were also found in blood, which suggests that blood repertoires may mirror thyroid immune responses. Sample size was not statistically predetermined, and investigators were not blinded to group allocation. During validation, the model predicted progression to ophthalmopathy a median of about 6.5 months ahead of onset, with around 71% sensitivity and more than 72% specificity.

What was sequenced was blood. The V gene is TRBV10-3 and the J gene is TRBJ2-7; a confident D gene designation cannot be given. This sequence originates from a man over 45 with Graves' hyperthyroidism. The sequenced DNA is TGTGCCATCAGTGAAACTACCTACGAGCAGTACTTC. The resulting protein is CAISETTYEQYF.